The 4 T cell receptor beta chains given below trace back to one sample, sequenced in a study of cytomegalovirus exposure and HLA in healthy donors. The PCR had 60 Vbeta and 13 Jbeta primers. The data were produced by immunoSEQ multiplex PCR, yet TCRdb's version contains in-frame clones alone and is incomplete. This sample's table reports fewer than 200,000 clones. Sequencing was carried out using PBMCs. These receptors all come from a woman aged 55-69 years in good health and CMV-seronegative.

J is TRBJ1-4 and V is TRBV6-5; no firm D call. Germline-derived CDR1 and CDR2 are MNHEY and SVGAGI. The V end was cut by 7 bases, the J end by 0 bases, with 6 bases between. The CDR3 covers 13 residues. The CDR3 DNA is TGTGCCAGCACGAGTGCAACTAATGAAAAACTGTTTTTT. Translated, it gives CASTSATNEKLFF.

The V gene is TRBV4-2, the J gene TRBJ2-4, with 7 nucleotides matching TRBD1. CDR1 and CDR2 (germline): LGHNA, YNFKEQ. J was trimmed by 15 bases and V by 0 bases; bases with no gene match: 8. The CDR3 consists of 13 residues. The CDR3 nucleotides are TGTGCCAGCAGCCAAGACCGCGACAGGGCCGTGTACTTC. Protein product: CASSQDRDRAVYF.

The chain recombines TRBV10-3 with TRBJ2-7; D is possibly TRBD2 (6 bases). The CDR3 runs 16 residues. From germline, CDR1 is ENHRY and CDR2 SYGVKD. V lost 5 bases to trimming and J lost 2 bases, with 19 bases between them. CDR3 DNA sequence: TGTGCCATCAGTCCGGCGGTAGGCGGGACCACCTACGAGCAGTACTTC. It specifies CAISPAVGGTTYEQYF.

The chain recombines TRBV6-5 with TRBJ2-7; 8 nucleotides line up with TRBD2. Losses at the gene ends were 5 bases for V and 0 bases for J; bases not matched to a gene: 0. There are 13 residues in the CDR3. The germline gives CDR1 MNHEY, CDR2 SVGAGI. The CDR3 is CASSRGGSYEQYF. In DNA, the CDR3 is TGTGCCAGCAGTCGGGGGGGCTCCTACGAGCAGTACTTC.